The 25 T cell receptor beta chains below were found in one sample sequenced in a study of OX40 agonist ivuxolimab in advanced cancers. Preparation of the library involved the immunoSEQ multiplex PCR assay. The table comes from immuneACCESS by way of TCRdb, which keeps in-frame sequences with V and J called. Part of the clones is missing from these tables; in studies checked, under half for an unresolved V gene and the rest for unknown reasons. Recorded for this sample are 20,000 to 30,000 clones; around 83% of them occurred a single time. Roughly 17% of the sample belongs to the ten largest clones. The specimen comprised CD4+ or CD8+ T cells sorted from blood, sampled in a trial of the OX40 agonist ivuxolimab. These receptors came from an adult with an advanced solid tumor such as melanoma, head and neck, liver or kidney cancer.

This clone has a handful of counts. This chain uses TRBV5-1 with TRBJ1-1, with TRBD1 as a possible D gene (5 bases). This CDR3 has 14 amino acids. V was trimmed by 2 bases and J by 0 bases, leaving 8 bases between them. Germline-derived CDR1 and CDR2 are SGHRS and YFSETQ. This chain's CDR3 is CASSLEGLNTEAFF. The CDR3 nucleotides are TGCGCCAGCAGCTTAGAGGGGCTGAACACTGAAGCTTTCTTT. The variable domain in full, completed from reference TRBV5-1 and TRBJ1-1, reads KAGVTQTPRYLIKTRGQQVTLSCSPISGHRSVSWYQQTPGQGLQFLFEYFSETQRNKGNFPGRFSGRQFSNSRSEMNVSTLELGDSALYLCASSLEGLNTEAFFGQGTRLTVV.

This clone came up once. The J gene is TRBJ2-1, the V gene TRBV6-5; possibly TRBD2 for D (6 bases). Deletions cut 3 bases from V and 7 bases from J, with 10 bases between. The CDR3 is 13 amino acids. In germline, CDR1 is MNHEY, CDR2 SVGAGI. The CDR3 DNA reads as TGTGCCAGCAGTTATGGCGGGACTAATGAGCAGTTCTTC. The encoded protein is CASSYGGTNEQFF.

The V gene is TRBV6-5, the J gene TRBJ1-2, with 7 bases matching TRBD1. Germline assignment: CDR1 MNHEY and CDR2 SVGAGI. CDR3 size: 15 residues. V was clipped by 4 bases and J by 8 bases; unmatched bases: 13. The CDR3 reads CASSSLGGSGWGYTF. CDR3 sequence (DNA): TGTGCCAGCAGTTCCTTAGGGGGCTCCGGGTGGGGCTACACCTTC.

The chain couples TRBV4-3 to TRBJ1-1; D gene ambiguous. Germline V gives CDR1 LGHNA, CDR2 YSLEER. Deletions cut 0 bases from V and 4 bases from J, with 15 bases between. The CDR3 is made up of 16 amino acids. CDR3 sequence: CASSQEPPDVSTEAFF. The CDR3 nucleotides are TGCGCCAGCAGCCAAGAACCCCCCGATGTGAGCACTGAAGCTTTCTTT.

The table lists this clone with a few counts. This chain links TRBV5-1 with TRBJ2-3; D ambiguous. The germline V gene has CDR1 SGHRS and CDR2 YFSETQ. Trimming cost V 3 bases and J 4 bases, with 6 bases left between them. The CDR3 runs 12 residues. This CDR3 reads CASSWTSDTQYF. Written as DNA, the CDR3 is TGCGCCAGCAGCTGGACCTCAGATACGCAGTATTTT.

The DNA of the CDR3 is TGCGCCAGCAGCTCGGGACTTATTTATACGCAGTATTTT. It encodes CASSSGLIYTQYF. The V call is TRBV5-1, the J call TRBJ2-3; TRBD2 is a possible D gene (6 bases). Per germline, CDR1 SGHRS and CDR2 YFSETQ. The CDR3 has 13 amino acids. Trimming cost V 3 bases and J 7 bases, with 12 bases left between them.

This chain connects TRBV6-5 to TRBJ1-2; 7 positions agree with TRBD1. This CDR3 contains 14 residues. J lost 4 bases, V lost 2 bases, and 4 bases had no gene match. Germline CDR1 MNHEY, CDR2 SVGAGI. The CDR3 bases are TGTGCCAGCAGTTACGGGGGACAGAGCTATGGCTACACCTTC. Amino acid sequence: CASSYGGQSYGYTF.

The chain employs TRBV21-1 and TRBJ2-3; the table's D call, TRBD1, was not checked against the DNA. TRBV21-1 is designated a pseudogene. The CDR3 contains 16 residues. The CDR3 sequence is CASSKVDRVKTDTQYF. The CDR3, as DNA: TGTGCCAGCAGCAAAGTCGACAGGGTTAAAACAGATACGCAGTATTTT.

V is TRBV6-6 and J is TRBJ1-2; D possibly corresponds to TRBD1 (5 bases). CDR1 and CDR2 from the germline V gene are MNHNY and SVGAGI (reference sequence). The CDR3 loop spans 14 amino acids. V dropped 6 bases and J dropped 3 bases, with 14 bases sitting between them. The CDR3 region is CASRLPGRDYGYTF. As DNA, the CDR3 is TGTGCCAGCAGGCTCCCCGGCAGGGACTATGGCTACACCTTC.

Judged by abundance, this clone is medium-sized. The CDR3 is CASKKDGTYEQYF. The CDR3 bases are TGTGCCAGTAAAAAGGACGGGACCTACGAGCAGTACTTC. This chain joins TRBV19 and TRBJ2-7; D possibly corresponds to TRBD2 (5 bases). Trimming shortened V by 7 bases and J by 2 bases, and 12 bases separated the two germline ends. The germline gives CDR1 LNHDA, CDR2 SQIVND (reference sequence). The CDR3 consists of 13 residues.

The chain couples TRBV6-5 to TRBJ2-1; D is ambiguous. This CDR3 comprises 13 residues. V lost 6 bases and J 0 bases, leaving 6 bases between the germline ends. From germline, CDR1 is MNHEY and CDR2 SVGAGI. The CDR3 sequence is CASSPSSYNEQFF. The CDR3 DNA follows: TGTGCCAGCAGCCCTAGCTCCTACAATGAGCAGTTCTTC.

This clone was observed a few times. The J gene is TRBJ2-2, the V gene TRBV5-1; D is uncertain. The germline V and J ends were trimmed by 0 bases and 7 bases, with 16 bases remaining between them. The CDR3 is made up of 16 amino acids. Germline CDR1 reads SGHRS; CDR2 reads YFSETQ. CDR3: CASSLAQHVRGGELFF. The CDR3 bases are TGCGCCAGCAGCTTGGCCCAGCACGTACGTGGCGGGGAGCTGTTTTTT.

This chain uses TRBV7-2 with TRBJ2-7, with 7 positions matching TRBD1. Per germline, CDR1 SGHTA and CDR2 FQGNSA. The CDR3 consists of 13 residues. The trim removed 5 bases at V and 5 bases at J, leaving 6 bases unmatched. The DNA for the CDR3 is TGTGCCAGCAGCGAGGGCAGGGGGAACGAGCAGTACTTC. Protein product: CASSEGRGNEQYF.

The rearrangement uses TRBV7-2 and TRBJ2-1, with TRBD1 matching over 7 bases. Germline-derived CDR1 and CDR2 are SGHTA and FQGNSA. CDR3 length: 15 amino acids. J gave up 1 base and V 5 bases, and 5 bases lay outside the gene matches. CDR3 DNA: TGTGCCAGCAGCCGAGACAGGGTTTCCTACAATGAGCAGTTCTTC. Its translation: CASSRDRVSYNEQFF.

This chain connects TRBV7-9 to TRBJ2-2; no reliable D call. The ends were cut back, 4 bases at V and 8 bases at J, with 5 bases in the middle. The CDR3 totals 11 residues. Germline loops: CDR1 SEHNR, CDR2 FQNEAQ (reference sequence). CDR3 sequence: CASSYYGELFF. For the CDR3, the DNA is TGTGCCAGCAGCTACTATGGGGAGCTGTTTTTT.

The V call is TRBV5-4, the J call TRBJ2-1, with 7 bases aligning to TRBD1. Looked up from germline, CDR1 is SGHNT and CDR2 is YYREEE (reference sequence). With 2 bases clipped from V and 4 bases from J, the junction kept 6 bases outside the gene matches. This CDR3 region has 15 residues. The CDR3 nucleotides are TGTGCCAGCAGCTTATGGGGACAGTATTACAATGAGCAGTTCTTC. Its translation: CASSLWGQYYNEQFF.

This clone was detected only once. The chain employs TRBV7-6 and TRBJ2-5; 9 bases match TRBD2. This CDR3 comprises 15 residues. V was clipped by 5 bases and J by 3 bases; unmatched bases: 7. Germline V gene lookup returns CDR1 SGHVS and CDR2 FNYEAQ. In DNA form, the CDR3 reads TGTGCCAGCAGCCCAGGGGTAGCGGGAGAAGAGACCCAGTACTTC. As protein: CASSPGVAGEETQYF.

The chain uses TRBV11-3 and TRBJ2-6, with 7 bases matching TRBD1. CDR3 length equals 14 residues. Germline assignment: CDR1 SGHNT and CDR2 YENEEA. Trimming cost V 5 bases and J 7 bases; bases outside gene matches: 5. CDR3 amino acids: CASSLNRGANVLTF. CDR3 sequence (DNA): TGTGCCAGCAGCCTAAACAGGGGCGCCAACGTCCTGACTTTC.

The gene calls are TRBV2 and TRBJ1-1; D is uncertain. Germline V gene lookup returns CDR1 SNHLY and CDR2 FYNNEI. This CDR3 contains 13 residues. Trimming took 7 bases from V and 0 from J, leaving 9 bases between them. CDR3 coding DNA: TGTGCCAGCACAGGCCAAATGAACACTGAAGCTTTCTTT. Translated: CASTGQMNTEAFF.

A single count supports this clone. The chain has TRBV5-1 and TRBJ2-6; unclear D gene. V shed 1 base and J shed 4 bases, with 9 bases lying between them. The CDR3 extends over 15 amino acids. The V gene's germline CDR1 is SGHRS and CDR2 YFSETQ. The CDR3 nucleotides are TGCGCCAGCAGCTTGCAGGACCCGGGGGCCAACGTCCTGACTTTC. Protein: CASSLQDPGANVLTF.

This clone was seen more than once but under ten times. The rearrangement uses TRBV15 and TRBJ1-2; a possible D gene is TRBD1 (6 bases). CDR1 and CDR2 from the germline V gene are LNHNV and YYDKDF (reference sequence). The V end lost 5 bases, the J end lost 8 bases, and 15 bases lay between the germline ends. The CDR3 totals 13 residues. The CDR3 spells CATSPPQGRGYTF. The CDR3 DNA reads TGTGCCACCAGCCCCCCGCAGGGGAGGGGCTACACCTTC.

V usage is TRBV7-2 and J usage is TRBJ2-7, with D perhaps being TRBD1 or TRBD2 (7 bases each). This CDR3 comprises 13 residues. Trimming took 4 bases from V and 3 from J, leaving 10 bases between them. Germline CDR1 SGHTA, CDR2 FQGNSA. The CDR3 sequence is CASSSRGGYEQYF. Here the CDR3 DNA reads TGTGCCAGCAGCTCCAGGGGGGGCTACGAGCAGTACTTC.

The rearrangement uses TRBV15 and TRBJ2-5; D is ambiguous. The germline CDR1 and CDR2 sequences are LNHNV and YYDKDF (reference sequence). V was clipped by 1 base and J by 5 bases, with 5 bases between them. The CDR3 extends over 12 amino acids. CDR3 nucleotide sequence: TGTGCCACCAGCAGAGTGAGGGAGACCCAGTACTTC. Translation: CATSRVRETQYF.

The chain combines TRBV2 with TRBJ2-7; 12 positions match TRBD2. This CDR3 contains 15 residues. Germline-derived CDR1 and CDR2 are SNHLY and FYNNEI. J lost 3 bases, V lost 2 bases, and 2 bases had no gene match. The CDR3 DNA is TGTGCCAGCAGTGAACTGACTAGCGGGAGCTACGAGCAGTACTTC. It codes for CASSELTSGSYEQYF.

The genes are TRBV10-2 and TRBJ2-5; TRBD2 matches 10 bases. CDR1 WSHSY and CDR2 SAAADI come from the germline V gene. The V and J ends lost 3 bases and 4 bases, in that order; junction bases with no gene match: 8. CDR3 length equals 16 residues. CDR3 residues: CASSDSSGGAGETQYF. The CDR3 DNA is TGCGCCAGCAGTGATAGCAGCGGGGGGGCCGGAGAGACCCAGTACTTC.